This T cell receptor beta chain was identified in a study of cytomegalovirus exposure and HLA in healthy donors (dated by TCRdb to 2016 to 2017). Background for the entire study: An earlier analysis of a few hundred of the donors reported about 260 Gb of sequence data and 90 million to 120 million unique TCR beta sequences obtained from 180 million or so T cells. About 280 gigabases of sequencing data and approximately 93 million unique TCR sequences were included in an early release covering roughly 700 HLA-typed donors. Of the 350 to 450 genotyped donors, approximately 82% fell in the genetic ancestry cluster associated with self-reported Caucasian donors. The aim of the study was to test whether cataloging public T cell receptors could identify signatures of past pathogen exposure. The T cell repertoires of 700 or so subjects were profiled by immunosequencing and related to cytomegalovirus serostatus. In addition to the first cohort of several hundred subjects, a separate validation cohort of around 110 different subjects was used. To predict cytomegalovirus infection status, the study combined high-throughput TCR immunosequencing, statistical association of individual TCRs with disease status, and machine learning. A later analysis re-analyzed previously published TCR beta repertoires from hundreds of donors and added high-resolution HLA genotyping to study TCR occurrence patterns. In the later analysis, no new phenotypic data were used to find candidate immune exposures; instead, reliance was placed on TCR beta sequences and their occurrence across donors. An earlier analysis of several hundred of the donors applied high-throughput TCR beta sequencing to assess whether each TCR beta V gene segment acted as functional or pseudogenic. Donor age, sex, ethnicity and CMV serostatus were compiled together with the repertoire data. A later genetic analysis used genome-wide SNP genotypes for about 55% of the 666 donors, treating that subset as a discovery cohort. Every discovery cohort repertoire had been produced on one sequencing platform. HLA typing included class I and class II loci at four-digit resolution. Typing coverage varied by locus: about 620-630 donors for A, B, C, DRB1 and DQB1; some 520 for DQA1; more than 600 for DPA1; roughly 450 for DPB1. A handful of DR-DQ haplotypes were handled as single units for association and clustering because linkage in the cohort was strong. On average, roughly 200,000 unique TCR beta nucleotide sequences were sequenced per donor among fewer than 500 genotyped donors of the cohort, with 15% to 20% of those sequences being non-productive.

Turning to this clone: Its antigen target is currently unknown. Base qualities are missing; no much larger clone stands one base away.

The CDR3, cysteine through phenylalanine, is 16 amino acids long. Just the 48-base CDR3 DNA is kept, in frame starting at base 1. Trimmed from V: 5 bases; trimmed from J: 3 bases; junction bases lacking a gene match: 6. CDR1 and CDR2 are drawn from the germline V gene (reference sequence): SEHNR, FQNEAQ. The cohort was made up of about 670 healthy bone marrow donors. Cohort members were all nominally healthy when sampled, although unrecorded immune exposures were likely present. The donor was CMV seropositive and was included in the group of 289 seropositive cohort members. A peripheral blood sample was collected from each donor, and TCR beta sequencing was performed on peripheral blood mononuclear cells. Genomic DNA extraction from the blood cell samples was performed with the Qiagen DNeasy Blood Extraction Kit. Libraries were constructed by the immunoSEQ multiplex PCR assay. For the multiplex PCR, a mixture combining 60 forward primers for TCR Vbeta segments and 13 reverse primers for TCR Jbeta segments was used. Amplification of the CDR3 region of rearranged TCR beta genes was performed with a multiplex PCR assay on genomic DNA. Amplified TCR beta libraries were sequenced as 87-base-pair reads on the Illumina HiSeq System. The original methods were these. In a later analysis, tens of millions of unique TCR beta chains were counted across the 650 to 750 repertoires, and approximately 11 million of these chains were shared by at least two donors. A nearest-neighbor algorithm error-corrected the raw reads and collapsed the reads into unique sequences, merging closely related sequences to remove PCR and sequencing errors. CDR3 sequences were aligned to IMGT reference sequences to assign V, D and J gene segments. For a sequence to be retained, a match of at least six nucleotides was required to both a V gene segment and a J gene segment. A rearrangement was called productive if the CDR3 had no stop codons and remained in frame with V and J, and every other rearrangement was called non-productive. Following IMGT convention, CDR3 was defined as the stretch from the second conserved V-encoded cysteine up to the conserved J-encoded phenylalanine. The earlier analysis of more than 450 of the donors excluded sequences that lacked an unambiguous match to a single V gene segment. In an earlier analysis of 587 of the donors, V segments were called functional above 56.7% productive rearrangements and were called segregating when the between-donor standard deviation exceeded 5%. A statistical classification framework was built for diagnosing cytomegalovirus status from the catalog of TCR beta chain sequences. A later analysis assigned V and J genes by comparing TCR nucleotide sequences with IMGT/GENE-DB human TR gene sequences. A later analysis assigned CDR3 sequences and most-parsimonious VDJ recombination scenarios with the TCRdist pipeline. In a later analysis, each TCR beta chain was defined by its CDR3 amino acid sequence together with its V-gene family, and reads without a unique V-gene family were excluded. In a later analysis, around 600 highly shared, low-generation-probability nucleotide sequences were removed to address suspected cross-contamination and a sequencing artifact. In a later analysis, a clonal expansion index for each public chain was calculated from normalized within-repertoire ranks of inferred template counts. In a later analysis, generation probabilities were computed using a VDJ recombination model fitted to out-of-frame rearrangements, and the results were checked against IGoR. A later analysis scored TCR-TCR, TCR-HLA and TCR-CMV co-occurrence with hypergeometric tests, applying a repertoire-size bias correction to TCR pairs. False discovery rates were estimated in a later analysis by permuting HLA or CMV assignments 20 times. A later analysis grouped co-occurring TCRs with DBSCAN, adding TCRdist sequence similarity when clustering within HLA-allele-positive subsets. Repertoires with fewer than 30,000 or more than 120,000 public chains, plus five repertoires with anomalous nucleotide sharing, were excluded from co-occurrence clustering. As stored in TCRdb, this immuneACCESS dataset retains in-frame rearrangements with V and J assigned. A fraction of the clones does not appear; measured against another copy, unresolved V genes explain less than half of the discrepancy, and the remainder lacks a known reason. V and J calls and clone size are copied from that table; D and trimming were computed from the DNA. Counted in this sample were roughly 200,000 clones; around 84% of them appeared once. In total, the top ten clones hold around 3.7% of the sample.

Study-wide findings and limitations: The cohort was sequenced for TCR beta chains only, and without alpha or paired-chain data the features that could be detected were limited. While some public TCRs were present in many individuals, most TCR sequences turned up only very rarely across donors. In a later analysis, most CMV-associated TCR beta chains were found to appear HLA-restricted, with HLA associations seemingly driven largely by CMV exposure. A further reported finding was that TCR beta sequences accurately predicted the HLA-A and HLA-B alleles for most subjects in the first cohort. According to a later analysis, parvovirus B19, influenza, CMV and Epstein-Barr virus appeared linked to several top co-occurrence clusters. In a later analysis, HLA-associated TCR beta chains were found to be more clonally expanded and to have lower generation probabilities than equally common non-associated chains. When HLA alleles, especially DR and DQ, strongly co-occurred, attributing TCR associations to individual alleles was difficult. A later analysis associated 16,951 TCR beta sequences with specific HLA alleles at a false discovery rate of 0.05. In vitro tests confirmed that a few of the cytomegalovirus-associated TCR beta chains recognize cytomegalovirus antigens. Compared with the roughly 670-donor mean, donors in an Asian-associated ancestry cluster had fewer N-insertions in productive TCRs, according to a later genetic analysis. It was suggested by the authors that the approach could potentially be generalized to other disease states and immunological phenotypes. An association between a missense DCLRE1C variant and V-gene and J-gene trimming of TCR beta chains was found in a later genetic analysis and replicated in an independent cohort. In both the original and validation cohorts, the classifier was reported to diagnose cytomegalovirus status with high specificity and sensitivity. Because the 87-base-pair reads could not distinguish some IMGT-functional V segments, including TRBV6-2 and TRBV6-3, those segments were excluded. In the study, 164 TCR beta chains were listed as associated with cytomegalovirus. The only immune exposure information available for the cohort was CMV serostatus. Linkage disequilibrium might explain the correlated functional status among segregating V segments, but an unknown experimental factor could not be excluded. Because counts were too low, about 15 rarely observed V segments, including chromosome 9 orphons, were left out of the earlier analysis of roughly 600 of the donors. Because HLA typing was missing for some donors at each locus, association tests included only the typed subset. A cluster of highly shared sequence variants was judged likely to be a technical artifact of the sequencing pipeline. Presence/absence analyses assumed roughly uniform sequencing depth across donors, an assumption that may not hold. In an earlier analysis of around 600 of the donors, most TCR beta V segments appeared in productive rearrangements about 90% or about 30% of the time, broadly matching IMGT annotations. In a later analysis, the rate of TCR association differed among HLA loci, with DRB1 alleles having the most associated TCRs and HLA-C alleles having the fewest.

The receptor comes from a man aged 35 to 55 in good health and CMV-seropositive. The rearrangement combines TRBV7-9 with TRBJ2-2; 10 nucleotides in the junction match TRBD1. The sample consisted of PBMCs. The DNA sequence is as follows: TGTGCCAGCAGCCCTAGTGGGACAGGGGACACCGGGGAGCTGTTTTTT. This sequence encodes CASSPSGTGDTGELFF.